Described below is a single T cell receptor (beta chain) sequence and its context. This sample stems from a study of T cell changes during pregnancy in multiple sclerosis. Germline V gene lookup returns CDR1 SGHTA and CDR2 FQGTGA. V was cut by 6 bases and J by 3 bases, with 12 bases left in between. This CDR3 is 13 amino acids long. Measured with immunoSEQ multiplex PCR; TCRdb has only the in-frame clones, and not every one. The sample carries some 140,000 clones, approximately 96% recorded once. The sequenced sample was peripheral blood, obtained after pregnancy. The chain combines TRBV7-3 with TRBJ2-7; no reliable D call. The clonotype comes from a female donor with multiple sclerosis, enrolled in a pregnancy study. The DNA of the CDR3 is TGTGCCAGCAGTACCGGAGCCCACTACGAGCAGTACTTC. This encodes CASSTGAHYEQYF. Full variable domain (missing parts from reference TRBV7-3 and TRBJ2-7): GAGVSQTPSNKVTEKGKYVELRCDPISGHTALYWYRQSLGQGPEFLIYFQGTGAADDSGLPNDRFFAVRPEGSVSTLKIQRTERGDSAVYLCASSTGAHYEQYFGPGTRLTVT.